This TCR beta chain came from a study of cytomegalovirus exposure and HLA in healthy donors. Study outcomes and limitations: Evidence from a later analysis indicated that most CMV-associated TCR beta chains looked HLA-restricted. Researchers reported that a few CMV-associated chains were confirmed in vitro as CMV antigen-specific. Solely CMV serostatus was available to characterize immune exposure.

Comments on this clone: No antigen is known for it.

Primers: 60 Vbeta forward and 13 Jbeta reverse. Study processing details: In a later analysis, around 12 million of approximately 81 million unique beta chains occurred in at least two donors. Produced via immunoSEQ multiplex PCR; TCRdb's table is partial and in-frame only. Clone size and the V and J calls come from that table; the DNA yielded D and trimming. The data hold around 70,000 clones, with around 72% observed a single time. The specimen was PBMCs. This clonotype was obtained from a woman aged 40 to 50 in good health and CMV-seropositive.

CDR3 sequence reads: CASSLNSRGANYGYTF. The DNA of the CDR3 is TGTGCCAGCAGCTTGAATTCACGGGGAGCTAACTATGGCTACACCTTC. The chain joins TRBV13 to TRBJ1-2; D not resolved. The CDR3 is 16 residues long. In germline, CDR1 is PRHDT, CDR2 FYEKMQ (reference sequence). With 3 bases removed from V and 0 bases from J, the gap between germline ends came to 14 bases.